Listed here are 4 T cell receptor beta chains from one sample, sequenced in a study of shared clonotypes between healthy human individuals. Profiling relied on immunoSEQ multiplex PCR, and the TCRdb table lists in-frame clones only, not all of them. The sample yields over a million clones, approximately 96% seen once. Sequencing used naive CD4+ T cells sorted from blood. The subset here: CD45RA+ positively selected. The receptors stem from a man younger than 40 in good health.

V gene TRBV18 combines with J gene TRBJ2-7; 8 positions match TRBD1. CDR1 is KGHSH, CDR2 LQKENI, per germline. The CDR3 is made up of 14 amino acids. With V trimmed by 2 bases and J by 4 bases, 4 bases remained unmatched. Here the CDR3 DNA reads TGTGCCAGCTCACCAATCGGGACAGGATACGAGCAGTACTTC. Protein product: CASSPIGTGYEQYF.

This clone was observed a single time. Other DNA sequences within the sample encode an identical CDR3. This chain links TRBV6-5 with TRBJ2-1; D is ambiguous. Between the trimmed V and J ends, which lost 0 bases and 0 bases, there was a span of 9 bases. Per the germline V gene, CDR1 is MNHEY and CDR2 is SVGAGI. This CDR3 has 16 amino acids. The CDR3 loop reads CASSYSRRSSYNEQFF. In DNA, the CDR3 is TGTGCCAGCAGTTACTCTAGGCGGAGCTCCTACAATGAGCAGTTCTTC.

The V and J genes are TRBV2 and TRBJ1-5; perhaps TRBD1 as D (6 bases). The CDR3 is 12 amino acids. Per germline, CDR1 SNHLY and CDR2 FYNNEI. V lost 3 bases, J lost 11 bases, and 11 bases lay in between. This CDR3 is CASSDRDNTQHF. CDR3 in DNA: TGTGCCAGCAGTGACAGGGACAATACCCAGCATTTT.

J is TRBJ2-5 and V is TRBV5-1, with TRBD2 as a possible D gene (6 bases). V was trimmed by 5 bases and J by 5 bases, leaving 16 bases between them. Germline loops: CDR1 SGHRS, CDR2 YFSETQ. This CDR3 contains 14 residues. CDR3 nucleotide sequence: TGCGCCAGCAGAACCGGGACTGGTGGCGAGACCCAGTACTTC. It is translated as CASRTGTGGETQYF.